The T cell receptor beta chain under discussion was sequenced for a study of blood T cell repertoires in COVID-19. Across the whole study: From the United States, Italy and Spain came samples of acute and convalescent COVID-19. Sample material is recorded as cDNA or gDNA derived from T cells, B-cell-depleted T cells, or PBMCs.

Source study methods: Amplification of reference gene primers was used by the study to estimate nucleated cell counts. Sequencing used immunoSEQ multiplex PCR; TCRdb keeps in-frame clones, though not all of them. V and J calls and clone size follow that table, whereas D and trimming were derived from the DNA. The sample carries more than 95,000 clones, roughly 76% recorded once. Sequences were obtained from peripheral blood. This receptor was identified in a woman in her 70s with acute or convalescent COVID-19.

The DNA for the CDR3 is TGTGCCAGCAGCTTGTGGCCGGGAGGGGATGGCTCCTACAATGAGCAGTTCTTC. Protein product: CASSLWPGGDGSYNEQFF. This chain uses TRBV5-5 with TRBJ2-1; 8 nucleotides align to TRBD2. V lost 1 base to trimming and J lost 0 bases; unmatched junction nucleotides: 9. The CDR3 has 18 residues. Germline CDR1 reads SGHKS; CDR2 reads YYEKEE (reference sequence).